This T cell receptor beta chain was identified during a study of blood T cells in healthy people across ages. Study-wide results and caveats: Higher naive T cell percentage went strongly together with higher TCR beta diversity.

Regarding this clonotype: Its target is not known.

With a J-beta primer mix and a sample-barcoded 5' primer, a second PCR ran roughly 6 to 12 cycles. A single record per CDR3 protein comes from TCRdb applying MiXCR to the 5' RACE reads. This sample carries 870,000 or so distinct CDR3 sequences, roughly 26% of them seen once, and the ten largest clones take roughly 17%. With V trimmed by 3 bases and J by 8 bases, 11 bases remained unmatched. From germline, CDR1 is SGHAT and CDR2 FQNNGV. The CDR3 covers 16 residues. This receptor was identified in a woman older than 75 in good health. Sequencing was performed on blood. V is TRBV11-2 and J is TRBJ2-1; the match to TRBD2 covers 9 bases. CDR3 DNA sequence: TGTGCCAGCAGCTTGTCTGGGCGGGGGGGTTTGTATGAGCAGTTCTTC. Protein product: CASSLSGRGGLYEQFF.